The 5 T cell receptor beta chains below come from one sample, sequenced in a study of beta chain features in type 1 diabetes. Expressed TCRB transcripts were sequenced because the isolated RNA had all been reverse transcribed beforehand. The method was immunoSEQ multiplex PCR; TCRdb's version includes in-frame clones alone and lacks a portion of them. The sample records about 650,000 clones, under 15% being singletons. What these receptors recognize is not known. Regarding the study as a whole: TCRB CDR3s from Type 1 diabetes patients were moderately but significantly shorter in all four CD4+ subsets.

Sequenced input: naive CD4+ T cells from blood. These receptors originate from a man in his thirties or forties with type 1 diabetes.

Remarks on this clone: This CDR3 is also generated by other DNA sequences in the sample. This chain connects TRBV7-2 to TRBJ1-1, with D unclear. Per the germline V gene, CDR1 is SGHTA and CDR2 is FQGNSA. V was cut by 1 base and J by 1 base, with 4 bases left in between. There are 13 residues in the CDR3. The CDR3 bases are TGTGCCAGCAGCTTAGTGGGGAACACTGAAGCTTTCTTT. It codes for CASSLVGNTEAFF.

This clone was found a few times. Distinct nucleotide sequences in the sample also encode this CDR3. The V call is TRBV5-6, the J call TRBJ1-1; no reliable D call. V was shortened by 0 bases and J by 1 base, with 4 bases between the two germline ends. The CDR3 runs to 13 residues. CDR1 SGHDT and CDR2 YYEEEE come from the germline V gene. CDR3 nucleotide sequence: TGTGCCAGCAGCTTGGTCCCGAACACTGAAGCTTTCTTT. It yields the protein CASSLVPNTEAFF.

This clone was picked up a small number of times. Other nucleotide sequences in the sample specify the same CDR3. V usage is TRBV11-3 and J usage is TRBJ1-1; TRBD1 agrees at 8 bases. With V trimmed by 5 bases and J by 1 base, 6 bases remained unmatched. Germline CDR1 SGHNT, CDR2 YENEEA. The CDR3 sequence is 15 residues long. In nucleotides, the CDR3 is TGTGCCAGCAGCCCCGGACAGGGAACGAACACTGAAGCTTTCTTT. It codes for CASSPGQGTNTEAFF.

The chain recombines TRBV5-1 with TRBJ1-4; perhaps TRBD1 as D (6 bases). V was clipped by 0 bases and J by 6 bases, with 9 bases between them. Looked up from germline, CDR1 is SGHRS and CDR2 is YFSETQ. The CDR3 sequence is 14 residues long. CDR3 coding DNA: TGCGCCAGCAGCTTGGAGGCAGGGGATGAAAAACTGTTTTTT. Encoded protein: CASSLEAGDEKLFF.

The gene calls are TRBV29-1 and TRBJ2-2; D remains unclear. CDR3 length: 13 amino acids. The germline gives CDR1 SQVTM, CDR2 ANQGSEA. Trimming took off 3 bases at V and 5 bases at J, with 10 bases between the two ends. CDR3 loop: CSVEVVGTGELFF. Written as DNA, the CDR3 is TGCAGCGTTGAGGTGGTTGGGACCGGGGAGCTGTTTTTT.